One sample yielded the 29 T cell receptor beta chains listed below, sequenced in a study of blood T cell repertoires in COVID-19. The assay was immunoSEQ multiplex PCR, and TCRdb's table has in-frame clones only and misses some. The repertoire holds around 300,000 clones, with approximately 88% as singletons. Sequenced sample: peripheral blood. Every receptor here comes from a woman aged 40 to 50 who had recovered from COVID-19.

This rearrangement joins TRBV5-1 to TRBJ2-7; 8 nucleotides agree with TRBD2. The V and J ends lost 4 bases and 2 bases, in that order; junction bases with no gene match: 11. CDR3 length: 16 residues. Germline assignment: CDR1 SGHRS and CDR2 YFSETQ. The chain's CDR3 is CASSINSGMSTYEQYF. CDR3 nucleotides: TGCGCCAGCAGCATAAATAGCGGGATGAGCACCTACGAGCAGTACTTC.

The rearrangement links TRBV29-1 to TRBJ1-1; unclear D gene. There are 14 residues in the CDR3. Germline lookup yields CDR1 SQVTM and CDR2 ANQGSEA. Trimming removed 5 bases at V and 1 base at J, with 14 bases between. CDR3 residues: CSVSIDTTNTEAFF. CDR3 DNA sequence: TGCAGCGTTTCGATCGACACGACGAACACTGAAGCTTTCTTT.

CDR3 region: CSVGAGTGAHEQYF. DNA of the CDR3: TGCAGCGTTGGAGCTGGGACAGGGGCCCACGAGCAGTACTTC. V gene TRBV29-1 combines with J gene TRBJ2-7, with TRBD1 matching over 10 bases. This CDR3 is 14 amino acids long. V dropped 4 bases and J dropped 5; count of bases not matched to a gene: 8. Per the germline V gene, CDR1 is SQVTM and CDR2 is ANQGSEA.

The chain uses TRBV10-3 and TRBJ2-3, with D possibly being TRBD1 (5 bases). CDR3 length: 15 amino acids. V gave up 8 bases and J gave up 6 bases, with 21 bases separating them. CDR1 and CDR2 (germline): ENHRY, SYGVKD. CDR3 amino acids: CAIRDGQGRTDTQYF. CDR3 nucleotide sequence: TGTGCCATCCGCGACGGGCAGGGAAGGACGGATACGCAGTATTTT.

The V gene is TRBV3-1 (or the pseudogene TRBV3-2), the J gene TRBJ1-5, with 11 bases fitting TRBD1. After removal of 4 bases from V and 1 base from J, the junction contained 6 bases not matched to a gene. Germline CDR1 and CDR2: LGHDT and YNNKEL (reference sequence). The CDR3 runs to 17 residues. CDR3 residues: CASSPRDRGSSNQPQHF. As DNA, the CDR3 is TGTGCCAGCAGCCCCCGGGACAGGGGGTCAAGCAATCAGCCCCAGCATTTT.

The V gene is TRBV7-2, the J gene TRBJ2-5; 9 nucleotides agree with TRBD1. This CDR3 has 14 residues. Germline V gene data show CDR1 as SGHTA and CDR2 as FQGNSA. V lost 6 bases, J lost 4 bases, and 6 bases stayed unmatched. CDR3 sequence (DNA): TGTGCCAGCAGTAACAGACAGGGGGGAGAGACCCAGTACTTC. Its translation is CASSNRQGGETQYF.

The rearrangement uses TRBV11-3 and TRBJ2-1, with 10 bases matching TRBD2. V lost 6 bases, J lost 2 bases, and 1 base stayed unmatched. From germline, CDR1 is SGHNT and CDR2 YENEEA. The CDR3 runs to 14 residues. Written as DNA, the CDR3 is TGTGCCAGCAGGCTAGCGGGGGCCTACAATGAGCAGTTCTTC. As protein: CASRLAGAYNEQFF.

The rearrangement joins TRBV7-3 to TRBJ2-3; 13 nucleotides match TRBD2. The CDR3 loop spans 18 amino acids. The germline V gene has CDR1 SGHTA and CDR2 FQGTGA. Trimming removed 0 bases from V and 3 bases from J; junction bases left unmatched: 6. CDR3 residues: CASSLTGLAGVATDTQYF. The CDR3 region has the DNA TGTGCCAGCAGCTTAACAGGACTAGCGGGAGTAGCGACAGATACGCAGTATTTT.

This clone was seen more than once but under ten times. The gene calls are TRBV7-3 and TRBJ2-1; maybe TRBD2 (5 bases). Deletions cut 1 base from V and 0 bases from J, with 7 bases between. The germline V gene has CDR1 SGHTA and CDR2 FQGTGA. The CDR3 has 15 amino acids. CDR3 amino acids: CASSLSGSSYNEQFF. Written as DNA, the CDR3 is TGTGCCAGCAGCTTAAGTGGGAGCTCCTACAATGAGCAGTTCTTC.

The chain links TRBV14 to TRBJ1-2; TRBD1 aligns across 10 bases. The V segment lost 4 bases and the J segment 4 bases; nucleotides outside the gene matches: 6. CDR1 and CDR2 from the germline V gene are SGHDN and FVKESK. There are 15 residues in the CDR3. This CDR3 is CASSPSGTGVYGYTF. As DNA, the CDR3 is TGTGCCAGCAGCCCCTCGGGGACAGGGGTCTATGGCTACACCTTC.

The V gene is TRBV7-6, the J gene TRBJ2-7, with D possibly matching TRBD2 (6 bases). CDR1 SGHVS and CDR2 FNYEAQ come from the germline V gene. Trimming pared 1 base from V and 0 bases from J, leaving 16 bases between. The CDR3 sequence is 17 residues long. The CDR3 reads CASSLGGRGDLSYEQYF. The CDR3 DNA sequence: TGTGCCAGCAGCTTAGGAGGGCGGGGCGATCTCTCCTACGAGCAGTACTTC. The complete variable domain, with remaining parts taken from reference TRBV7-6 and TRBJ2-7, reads GAGVSQSPRYKVTKRGQDVALRCDPISGHVSLYWYRQALGQGPEFLTYFNYEAQQDKSGLPNDRFSAERPEGSISTLTIQRTEQRDSAMYRCASSLGGRGDLSYEQYFGPGTRLTVT.

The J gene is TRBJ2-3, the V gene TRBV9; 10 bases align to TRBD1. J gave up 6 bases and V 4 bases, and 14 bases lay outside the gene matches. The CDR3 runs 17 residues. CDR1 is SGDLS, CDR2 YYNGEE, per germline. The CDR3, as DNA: TGTGCCAGCAGCCCTCGACAGGGGGCGCATTTTTTGGATACGCAGTATTTT. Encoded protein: CASSPRQGAHFLDTQYF.

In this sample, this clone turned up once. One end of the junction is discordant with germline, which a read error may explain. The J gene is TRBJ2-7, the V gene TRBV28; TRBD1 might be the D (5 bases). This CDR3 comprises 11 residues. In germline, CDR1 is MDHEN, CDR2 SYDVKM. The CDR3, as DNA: TGTGCCAGCAGTTTGTCCAGGGCCAGGGTCTTC. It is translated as CASSLSRARVF.

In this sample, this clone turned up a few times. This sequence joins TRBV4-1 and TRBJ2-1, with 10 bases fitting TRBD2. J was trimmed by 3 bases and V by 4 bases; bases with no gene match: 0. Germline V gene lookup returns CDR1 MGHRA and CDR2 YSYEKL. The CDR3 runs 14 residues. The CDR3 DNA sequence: TGCGCCAGCAGCCCTAGCGGGAGCTACAATGAGCAGTTCTTC. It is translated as CASSPSGSYNEQFF.

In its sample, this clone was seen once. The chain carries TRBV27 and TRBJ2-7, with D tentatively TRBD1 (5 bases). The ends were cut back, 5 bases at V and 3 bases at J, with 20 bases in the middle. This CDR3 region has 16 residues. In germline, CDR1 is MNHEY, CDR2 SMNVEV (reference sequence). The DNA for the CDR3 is TGTGCCAGCAGTCAGGCAGGATTTGGGGCCCTCTACGAGCAGTACTTC. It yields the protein CASSQAGFGALYEQYF.

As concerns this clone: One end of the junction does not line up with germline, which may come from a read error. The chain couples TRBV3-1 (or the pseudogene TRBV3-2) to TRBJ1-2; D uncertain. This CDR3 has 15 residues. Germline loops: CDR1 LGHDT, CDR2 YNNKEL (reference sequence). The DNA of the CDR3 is TGTGCCAGCAGCCCCCGTCCCGCTACTAAATATGGCTACACCTTC. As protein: CASSPRPATKYGYTF.

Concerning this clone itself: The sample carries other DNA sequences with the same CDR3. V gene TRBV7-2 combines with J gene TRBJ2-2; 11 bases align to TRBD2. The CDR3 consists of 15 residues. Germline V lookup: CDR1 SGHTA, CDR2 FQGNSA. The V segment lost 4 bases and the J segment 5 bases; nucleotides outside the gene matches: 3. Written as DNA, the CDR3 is TGTGCCAGCAGCTGGGGGACTAGCGGTACCGGGGAGCTGTTTTTT. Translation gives CASSWGTSGTGELFF.

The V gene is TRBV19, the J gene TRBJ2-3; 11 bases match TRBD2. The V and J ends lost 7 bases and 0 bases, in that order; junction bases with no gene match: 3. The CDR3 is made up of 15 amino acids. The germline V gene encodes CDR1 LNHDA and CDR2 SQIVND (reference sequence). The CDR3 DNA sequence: TGTGCCAGTAAGAGACTAGCGGGGAGCACAGATACGCAGTATTTT. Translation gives CASKRLAGSTDTQYF.

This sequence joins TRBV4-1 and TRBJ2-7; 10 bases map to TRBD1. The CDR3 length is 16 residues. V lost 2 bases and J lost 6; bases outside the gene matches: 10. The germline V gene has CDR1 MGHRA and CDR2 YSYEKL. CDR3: CASSQRVRDRGPEQYF. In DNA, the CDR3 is TGCGCCAGCAGCCAAAGGGTCCGGGACAGGGGCCCCGAGCAGTACTTC.

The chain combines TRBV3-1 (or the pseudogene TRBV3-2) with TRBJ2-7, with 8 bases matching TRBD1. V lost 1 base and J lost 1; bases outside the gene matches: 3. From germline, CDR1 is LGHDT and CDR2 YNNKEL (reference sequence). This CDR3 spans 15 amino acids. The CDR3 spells CASSQGTGSSYEQYF. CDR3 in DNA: TGTGCCAGCAGCCAAGGGACAGGGTCTTCCTACGAGCAGTACTTC.

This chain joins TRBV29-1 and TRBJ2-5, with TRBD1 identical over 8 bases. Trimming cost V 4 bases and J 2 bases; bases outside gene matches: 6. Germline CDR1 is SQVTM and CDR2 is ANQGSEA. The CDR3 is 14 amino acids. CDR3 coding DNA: TGCAGCGTTGTATTTGGGACAGGTCAAGAGACCCAGTACTTC. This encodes CSVVFGTGQETQYF.

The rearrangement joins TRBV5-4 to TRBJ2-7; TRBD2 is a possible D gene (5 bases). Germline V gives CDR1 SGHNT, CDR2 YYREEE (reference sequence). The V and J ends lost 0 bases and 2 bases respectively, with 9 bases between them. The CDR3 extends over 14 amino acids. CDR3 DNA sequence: TGTGCCAGCAGCTTGGGGCTAGCACCCTACGAGCAGTACTTC. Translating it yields CASSLGLAPYEQYF.

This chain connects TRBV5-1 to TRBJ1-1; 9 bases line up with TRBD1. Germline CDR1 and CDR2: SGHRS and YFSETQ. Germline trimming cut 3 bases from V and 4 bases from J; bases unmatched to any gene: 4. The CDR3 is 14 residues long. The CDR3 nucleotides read TGCGCCAGCAGCTACGGGACAGGGTCCACTGAAGCTTTCTTT. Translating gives CASSYGTGSTEAFF.

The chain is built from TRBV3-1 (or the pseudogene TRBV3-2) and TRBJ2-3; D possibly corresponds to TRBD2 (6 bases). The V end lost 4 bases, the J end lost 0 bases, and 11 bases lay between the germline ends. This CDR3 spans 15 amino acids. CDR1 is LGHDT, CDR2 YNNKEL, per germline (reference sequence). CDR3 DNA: TGTGCCAGCAGCCCAACCGGGACTAGCACAGATACGCAGTATTTT. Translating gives CASSPTGTSTDTQYF.

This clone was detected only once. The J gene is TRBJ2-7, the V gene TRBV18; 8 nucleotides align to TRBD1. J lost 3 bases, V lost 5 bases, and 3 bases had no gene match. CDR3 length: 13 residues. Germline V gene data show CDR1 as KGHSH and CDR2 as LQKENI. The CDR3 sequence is CASSTGQGYEQYF. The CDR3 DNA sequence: TGTGCCAGCTCAACCGGACAGGGCTACGAGCAGTACTTC.

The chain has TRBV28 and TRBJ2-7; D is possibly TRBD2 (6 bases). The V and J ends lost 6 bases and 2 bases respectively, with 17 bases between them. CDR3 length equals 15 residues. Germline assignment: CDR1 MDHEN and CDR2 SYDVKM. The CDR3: CASSEGTGWTYEQYF. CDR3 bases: TGTGCCAGCAGCGAAGGGACTGGATGGACCTACGAGCAGTACTTC. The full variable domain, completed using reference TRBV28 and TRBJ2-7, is DVKVTQSSRYLVKRTGEKVFLECVQDMDHENMFWYRQDPGLGLRLIYFSYDVKMKEKGDIPEGYSVSREKKERFSLILESASTNQTSMYLCASSEGTGWTYEQYFGPGTRLTVT.

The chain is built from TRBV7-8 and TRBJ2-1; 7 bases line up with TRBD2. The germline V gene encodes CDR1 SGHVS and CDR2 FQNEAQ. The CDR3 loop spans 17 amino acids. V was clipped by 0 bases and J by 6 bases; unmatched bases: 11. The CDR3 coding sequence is TGTGCCAGCAGCTTAGCGTTGTATCAGGCTAGCGGCAATGAGCAGTTCTTC. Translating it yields CASSLALYQASGNEQFF.

CDR3 region: CAWSVEGSGGYTF. CDR3 in DNA: TGTGCCTGGAGTGTAGAGGGTTCGGGTGGCTACACCTTC. The rearrangement uses TRBV30 and TRBJ1-2; D is ambiguous. The CDR3 consists of 13 residues. Trimming took 0 bases from V and 7 from J, leaving 12 bases between them. Germline V gives CDR1 GTSNPN, CDR2 SVGIG (reference sequence).

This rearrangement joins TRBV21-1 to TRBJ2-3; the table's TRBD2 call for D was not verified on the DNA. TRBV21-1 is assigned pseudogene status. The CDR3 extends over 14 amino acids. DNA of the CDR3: TGTGCCAGCAGCATACTAGAGGACTTAGATACGCAGTATTTT. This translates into CASSILEDLDTQYF.